This T cell receptor beta chain was sequenced in a study of T-cell memory formation after mild COVID-19. Points from the study as a whole: CD4+ contracting clones were found mainly in CM and EM, and CD8+ ones in EMRA.

The CDR3 spans 15 residues. Germline V gene lookup returns CDR1 MNHNY and CDR2 SVGAGI (reference sequence). 5'RACE, which relied on constant-segment primers, yielded TCR alpha and TCR beta cDNA libraries carrying sample barcodes and UMIs. Each CDR3 protein is one row after TCRdb ran MiXCR on the 5' RACE reads. The data contain about 100,000 distinct CDR3 sequences, under 15% of them seen just once; the ten biggest clones take up under 45%. Notes on this clonotype: Its antigen remains unidentified. The junction shows a germline mismatch at one end, possibly a read error.

The chain joins TRBV6-6 to TRBJ2-1, with D possibly matching TRBD1 (5 bases). This clonotype was sampled from a man between 18 and 35 years old who had mild COVID-19 (a few samples of this study predate the infection). Cell type and time point are not known. The specimen was PBMCs or a T cell subset sorted from them (not recorded which). The CDR3, as DNA: TGTGGCAGCAGTTATCGACTGACAGAGGACAATGAGCAGTTCTTC. Translating it yields CGSSYRLTEDNEQFF.